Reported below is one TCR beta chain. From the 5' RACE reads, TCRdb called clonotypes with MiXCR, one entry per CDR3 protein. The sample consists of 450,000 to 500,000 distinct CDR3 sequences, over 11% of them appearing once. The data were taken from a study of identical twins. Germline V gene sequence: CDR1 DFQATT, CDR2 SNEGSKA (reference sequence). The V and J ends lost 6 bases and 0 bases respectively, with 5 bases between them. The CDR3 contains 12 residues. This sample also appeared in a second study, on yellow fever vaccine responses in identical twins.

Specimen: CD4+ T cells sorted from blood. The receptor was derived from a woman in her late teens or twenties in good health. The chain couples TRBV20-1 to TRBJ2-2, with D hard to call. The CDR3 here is CSAGANTGELFF. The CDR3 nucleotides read TGCAGTGCAGGAGCGAACACCGGGGAGCTGTTTTTT.